In this sample, the clone carrying this TCR beta chain turned up a few times. Seattle patients were enrolled while actively infected and followed longitudinally. These data come from a study of blood T cell repertoires in COVID-19. Per germline, CDR1 SGDLS and CDR2 YYNGEE. V gave up 0 bases and J gave up 1 base, with 13 bases separating them. The length of the CDR3 is 16 residues. Study processing details: From reference gene primer amplification, estimates of nucleated cell counts were derived. Sequencing was performed with immunoSEQ multiplex PCR; in TCRdb, only in-frame clones are kept and a portion is missing. V and J calls plus clone size are reproduced from that table; the DNA served to infer D and trimming. The table lists 45,000 to 65,000 clones, approximately 80% of them singletons.

This TCR derives from a man aged 30 to 39 with COVID-19, enrolled during active disease. The chain combines TRBV9 with TRBJ1-1; tentative D call: TRBD1 (5 bases). Source material: peripheral blood. CDR3 nucleotide sequence: TGTGCCAGCAGCGTAGATGGGAGGGGCCAGAACACTGAAGCTTTCTTT. Protein product: CASSVDGRGQNTEAFF.